These 12 T cell receptor beta chains share one sample of origin, sequenced in a study of vaccination effects on CD4 cells after COVID-19. The repertoire was sequenced with immunoSEQ multiplex PCR; TCRdb's copy has only in-frame clones and lacks some. The sample holds some 30,000 clones, approximately 64% seen once. Sequencing followed a ViraFEST assay step that expanded antigen-specific CD4+ T cells with viral peptide pools. It was after approximately 11 days of culture that CD4+ T cells were isolated. Participants were given two doses of BNT162b2 or mRNA-1273 vaccine. Their antigens are not known. The starting material was CD4+ T cells from PBMCs cultured with SARS-CoV-2 spike peptides, obtained after COVID-19 vaccination. All receptors come from a human donor who received a COVID-19 vaccine.

The chain uses TRBV30 and TRBJ1-6; D remains ambiguous. The V end was cut by 5 bases, the J end by 0 bases, with 11 bases between. The CDR3 is made up of 15 amino acids. Per germline, CDR1 GTSNPN and CDR2 SVGIG (reference sequence). CDR3 nucleotides: TGTGCCTGGCGTACGGGGAGCTCCTATAATTCACCCCTCCACTTT. It specifies CAWRTGSSYNSPLHF.

In DNA form, the CDR3 reads TGTGCCAGTAGTATCCGAGGAAACACCATATATTTT. Translating it yields CASSIRGNTIYF. The rearrangement links TRBV19 to TRBJ1-3; D unclear. Trimming removed 3 bases from V and 4 bases from J, with 4 bases in between. The CDR3 is made up of 12 amino acids. Germline CDR1 and CDR2: LNHDA and SQIVND (reference sequence).

The chain has TRBV25-1 and TRBJ2-7; D gene ambiguous. Trimming stripped 6 bases from V and 0 bases from J, with 24 bases between. The length of the CDR3 is 18 residues. The V gene's germline CDR1 is MGHDK and CDR2 SYGVNS. CDR3 DNA sequence: TGTGCCAGCAGGACAATCACAGATACCAAGACTGACTCCTACGAGCAGTACTTC. As protein: CASRTITDTKTDSYEQYF.

The rearrangement uses TRBV18 and TRBJ1-2; the D gene is possibly TRBD1 (5 bases). Trimming took 1 base from V and 6 from J, leaving 9 bases between them. The germline V gene has CDR1 KGHSH and CDR2 LQKENI. The CDR3 extends over 13 amino acids. The CDR3 bases are TGTGCCAGCTCACCACGGGACTTAGATGGCTACACCTTC. Protein sequence: CASSPRDLDGYTF.

The chain is built from TRBV6-5 and TRBJ2-1, with 11 positions matching TRBD2. Germline CDR1 reads MNHEY; CDR2 reads SVGAGI. CDR3 length: 15 amino acids. V lost 6 bases, J lost 15 bases, and 16 bases stayed unmatched. In DNA form, the CDR3 reads TGTGCCAGCAGCCTCTACCGTGACGCTAGCGGGAGGCCGTTCTTC. Protein sequence: CASSLYRDASGRPFF.

This clone appeared a few times. The V call is TRBV10-1, the J call TRBJ2-5; D gene unclear. Trimming cost V 6 bases and J 2 bases, with 10 bases left between them. The length of the CDR3 is 13 residues. Germline CDR1 and CDR2: WNHNN and SYGVQD (reference sequence). DNA of the CDR3: TGCGCCAGCAGCTCTGACCAGCAAGAGACCCAGTACTTC. This gives the protein CASSSDQQETQYF.

V usage is TRBV7-2 and J usage is TRBJ2-4; D not certain. Trimming pared 2 bases from V and 8 bases from J, leaving 10 bases between. The CDR3 runs 13 residues. Germline V gene data show CDR1 as SGHTA and CDR2 as FQGNSA. In nucleotides, the CDR3 is TGTGCCAGCAGCTTACGGACCGCGGACATTCAGTACTTC. It is translated as CASSLRTADIQYF.

This chain connects TRBV12-3 or TRBV12-4 to TRBJ2-7; D is ambiguous. V lost 4 bases to trimming and J lost 3 bases, with 4 bases between them. This CDR3 is built from 11 residues. The CDR3 reads CASSYDYEQYF. CDR3 in DNA: TGTGCCAGCAGTTACGACTACGAGCAGTACTTC.

This clone was recorded only once. V usage is TRBV14 and J usage is TRBJ2-7; 8 bases line up with TRBD2. The CDR3 spans 15 residues. The germline V gene encodes CDR1 SGHDN and CDR2 FVKESK. V lost 3 bases, J lost 0 bases, and 4 bases stayed unmatched. The CDR3 DNA reads as TGTGCCAGCAGCCAGCTAGCGGGTATCTCCTACGAGCAGTACTTC. Translated: CASSQLAGISYEQYF.

J is TRBJ1-4 and V is TRBV15; D unresolved. The CDR3 covers 14 residues. CDR1 is LNHNV, CDR2 YYDKDF, per germline (reference sequence). Between the trimmed V and J ends, which lost 3 bases and 0 bases, there was a span of 5 bases. The CDR3: CATSRASTNEKLFF. In nucleotides, the CDR3 is TGTGCCACCAGCAGGGCCTCAACTAATGAAAAACTGTTTTTT.

The chain joins TRBV7-8 to TRBJ2-2; 8 bases agree with TRBD2. V gave up 2 bases and J gave up 7 bases; unmatched junction bases: 12. Germline CDR1 and CDR2: SGHVS and FQNEAQ. This CDR3 region has 17 residues. CDR3 sequence: CASSLRGSGGSNGELFF. CDR3 coding DNA: TGTGCCAGCAGCTTAAGGGGGAGCGGGGGATCAAACGGGGAGCTGTTTTTT. The full variable domain, completed using reference TRBV7-8 and TRBJ2-2, is GAGVSQSPRYKVAKRGQDVALRCDPISGHVSLFWYQQALGQGPEFLTYFQNEAQLDKSGLPSDRFFAERPEGSVSTLKIQRTQQEDSAVYLCASSLRGSGGSNGELFFGEGSRLTVL.

This chain joins TRBV6-5 and TRBJ1-5; perhaps TRBD1 as D (6 bases). CDR3 length: 14 residues. Trimming removed 2 bases at V and 6 bases at J, with 11 bases between. Germline CDR1 is MNHEY and CDR2 is SVGAGI. The chain's CDR3 is CASSYQGLGQPQHF. CDR3 coding DNA: TGTGCCAGCAGTTACCAGGGGCTGGGTCAGCCCCAGCATTTT.